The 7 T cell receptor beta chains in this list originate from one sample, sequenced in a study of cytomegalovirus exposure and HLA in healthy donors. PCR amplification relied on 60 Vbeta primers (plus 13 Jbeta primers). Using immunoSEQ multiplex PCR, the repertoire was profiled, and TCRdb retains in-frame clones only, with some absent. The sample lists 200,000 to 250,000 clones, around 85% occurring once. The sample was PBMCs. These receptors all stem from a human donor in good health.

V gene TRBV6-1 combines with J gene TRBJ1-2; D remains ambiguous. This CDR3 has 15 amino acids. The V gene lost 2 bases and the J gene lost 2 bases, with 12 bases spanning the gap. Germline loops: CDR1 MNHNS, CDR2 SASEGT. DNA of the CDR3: TGTGCCAGCAGTGAAATATGGAGCTCGAACTATGGCTACACCTTC. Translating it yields CASSEIWSSNYGYTF.

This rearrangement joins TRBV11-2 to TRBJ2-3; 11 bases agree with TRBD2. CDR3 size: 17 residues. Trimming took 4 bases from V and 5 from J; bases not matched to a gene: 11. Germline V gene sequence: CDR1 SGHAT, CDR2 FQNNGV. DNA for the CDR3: TGTGCCAGCAGCTCCGGGACTAGCGGTGGTTTAAGAGATACGCAGTATTTT. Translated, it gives CASSSGTSGGLRDTQYF.

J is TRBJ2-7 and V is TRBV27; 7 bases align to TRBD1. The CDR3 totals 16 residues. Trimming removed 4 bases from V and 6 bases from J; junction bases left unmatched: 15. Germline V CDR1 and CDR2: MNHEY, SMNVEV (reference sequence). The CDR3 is CASSSPRTGGLFEQYF. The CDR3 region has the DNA TGTGCCAGCAGTTCCCCCCGGACAGGAGGCCTTTTCGAGCAGTACTTC.

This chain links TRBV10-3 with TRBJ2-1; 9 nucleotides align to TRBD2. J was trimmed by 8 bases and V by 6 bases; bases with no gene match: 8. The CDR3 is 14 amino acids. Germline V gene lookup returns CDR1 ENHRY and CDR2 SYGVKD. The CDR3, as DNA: TGTGCCATCAGAATAGCGGGAGAGACGTATGAGCAGTTCTTC. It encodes CAIRIAGETYEQFF.

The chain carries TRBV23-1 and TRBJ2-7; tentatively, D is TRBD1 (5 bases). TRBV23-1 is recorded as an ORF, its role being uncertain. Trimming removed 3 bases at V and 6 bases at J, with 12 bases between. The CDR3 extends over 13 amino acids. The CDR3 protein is CASSHLQGSEQYF. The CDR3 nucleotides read TGCGCCAGCAGTCACCTGCAGGGTTCCGAGCAGTACTTC.

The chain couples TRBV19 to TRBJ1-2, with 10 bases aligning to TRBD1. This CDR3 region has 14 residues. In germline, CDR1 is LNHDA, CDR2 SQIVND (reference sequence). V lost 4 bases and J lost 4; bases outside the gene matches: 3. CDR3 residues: CASSRTGGGYGYTF. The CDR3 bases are TGTGCCAGTAGTAGGACAGGGGGTGGCTATGGCTACACCTTC.

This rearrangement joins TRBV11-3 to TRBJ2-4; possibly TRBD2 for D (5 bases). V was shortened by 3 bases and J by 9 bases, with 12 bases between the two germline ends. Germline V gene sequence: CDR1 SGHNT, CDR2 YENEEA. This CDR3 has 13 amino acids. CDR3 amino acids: CASSFRYGSIQYF. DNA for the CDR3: TGTGCCAGCAGCTTCCGGTATGGGAGCATTCAGTACTTC.